Shown below are 17 T cell receptor beta chains from a single sample sequenced in a study of T-cell memory formation after mild COVID-19. TCRdb fed the 5' RACE reads into MiXCR, producing one record per CDR3 protein. The data show about 360,000 distinct CDR3 sequences, roughly 13% seen once. Sequencing input: PBMCs or a T cell subset sorted from them (not recorded which). The source of these receptors is a young man who had mild COVID-19 (a few samples of this study predate the infection). Cell type and time point are not known.

This clonotype appeared many times. J is TRBJ2-3 and V is TRBV5-1, with 9 nucleotides matching TRBD2. This CDR3 region has 15 residues. In germline, CDR1 is SGHRS, CDR2 YFSETQ. V lost 3 bases and J lost 3; bases outside the gene matches: 5. The CDR3 is CASSSGTSTTDTQYF. CDR3 in DNA: TGCGCCAGCAGCTCCGGGACTAGCACGACAGATACGCAGTATTTT.

This clonotype was observed a handful of times. The chain is built from TRBV15 and TRBJ2-1; TRBD2 might be the D (6 bases). CDR1 and CDR2 from the germline V gene are LNHNV and YYDKDF (reference sequence). The CDR3 loop spans 11 amino acids. V was trimmed by 5 bases and J by 8 bases, leaving 7 bases between them. In DNA, the CDR3 is TGTGCCACCAGCCCGGGGGATGAGCAGTTCTTC. Its translation is CATSPGDEQFF.

This clonotype turned up a few times. The CDR3 is CASSLVGGQGFDEQFF. CDR3 nucleotide sequence: TGCGCCAGCAGCTTGGTCGGGGGGCAAGGGTTCGATGAGCAGTTCTTC. The V gene is TRBV5-1, the J gene TRBJ2-1; D possibly corresponds to TRBD2 (7 bases). The V and J ends lost 0 bases and 8 bases respectively, with 18 bases between them. Germline loops: CDR1 SGHRS, CDR2 YFSETQ. The CDR3 contains 16 residues.

CDR3 sequence: CASSPIGPEAFF. Written as DNA, the CDR3 is TGTGCCAGCAGCCCGATCGGGCCTGAAGCTTTCTTT. The chain is built from TRBV7-8 and TRBJ1-1, with D hard to call. The V gene's germline CDR1 is SGHVS and CDR2 FQNEAQ. There are 12 residues in the CDR3. Deletions cut 5 bases from V and 6 bases from J, with 10 bases between. Together with reference TRBV7-8 and TRBJ1-1, the CDR3 gives the full variable domain: GAGVSQSPRYKVAKRGQDVALRCDPISGHVSLFWYQQALGQGPEFLTYFQNEAQLDKSGLPSDRFFAERPEGSVSTLKIQRTQQEDSAVYLCASSPIGPEAFFGQGTRLTVV.

V gene TRBV28 combines with J gene TRBJ2-1; 7 bases are shared with TRBD1. Germline CDR1 MDHEN, CDR2 SYDVKM. The V and J ends lost 6 bases and 0 bases, in that order; junction bases with no gene match: 11. The CDR3 consists of 17 residues. The CDR3: CASSFIGTDLSYNEQFF. CDR3 sequence (DNA): TGTGCCAGCAGCTTTATAGGGACAGATCTCTCCTACAATGAGCAGTTCTTC.

The chain joins TRBV15 to TRBJ2-7, with 8 bases lining up with TRBD1. This CDR3 has 15 residues. CDR1 LNHNV and CDR2 YYDKDF come from the germline V gene (reference sequence). The V gene end was trimmed by 3 bases and the J gene end by 1 base; junction bases not matched to a gene: 5. The CDR3 region has the DNA TGTGCCACCAGCAGGGACAGGGCCCAGTCCTACGAGCAGTACTTC. Translating gives CATSRDRAQSYEQYF.

This clonotype was picked up a small number of times. This rearrangement joins TRBV29-1 to TRBJ1-2, with a possible D match to TRBD1 (6 bases). This CDR3 contains 13 residues. The V gene's germline CDR1 is SQVTM and CDR2 ANQGSEA. V was trimmed by 6 bases and J by 0 bases, leaving 11 bases between them. The CDR3 region has the DNA TGCAGCGTACCCAGGGGCACTAACTATGGCTACACCTTC. Encoded protein: CSVPRGTNYGYTF.

The sample holds a few counts of this clonotype. The CDR3: CASSVPGVRGGNTIYF. CDR3 in DNA: TGTGCCAGCAGCGTACCGGGGGTCCGGGGAGGAAACACCATATATTTT. The chain links TRBV7-2 to TRBJ1-3; D is possibly TRBD1 (5 bases). Germline lookup yields CDR1 SGHTA and CDR2 FQGNSA. V was trimmed by 5 bases and J by 4 bases, leaving 18 bases between them. This CDR3 is built from 16 residues.

V and J are TRBV5-1 and TRBJ1-6; D is undetermined. In germline, CDR1 is SGHRS, CDR2 YFSETQ. The CDR3 has 13 residues. V lost 0 bases, J lost 13 bases, and 11 bases lay in between. CDR3 in DNA: TGCGCCAGCAGCTTGGACGACGAGACCCCCCTCCACTTT. It yields the protein CASSLDDETPLHF.

This clonotype has just a few counts. This chain uses TRBV4-1 with TRBJ1-4; D is unresolved. Trimming shortened V by 0 bases and J by 0 bases, and 11 bases separated the two germline ends. This CDR3 spans 17 amino acids. CDR1 and CDR2 from the germline V gene are MGHRA and YSYEKL. CDR3 coding DNA: TGCGCCAGCAGCCAAGATCCGGCAGGAACAACTAATGAAAAACTGTTTTTT. Translating gives CASSQDPAGTTNEKLFF.

This clonotype was seen a handful of times. The V call is TRBV20-1, the J call TRBJ2-1; D gene unclear. CDR1 and CDR2 from the germline V gene are DFQATT and SNEGSKA (reference sequence). Trimming shortened V by 6 bases and J by 5 bases, and 8 bases separated the two germline ends. The CDR3 extends over 11 amino acids. The CDR3 sequence: CSARFNNEQFF. CDR3 nucleotides: TGCAGTGCCCGCTTTAACAATGAGCAGTTCTTC.

This chain links TRBV12-3 or TRBV12-4 with TRBJ1-1; 10 bases are a match to TRBD1. The CDR3 is 14 amino acids. The ends lost 6 bases at V and 1 base at J; junction bases unmatched: 2. The chain's CDR3 is CASSRDRGNTEAFF. CDR3 sequence (DNA): TGTGCCAGCAGCAGGGACAGGGGGAACACTGAAGCTTTCTTT.

The chain recombines TRBV5-1 with TRBJ1-1; D call uncertain. The germline V and J ends were trimmed by 0 bases and 8 bases, with 17 bases remaining between them. Per the germline V gene, CDR1 is SGHRS and CDR2 is YFSETQ. The CDR3 covers 15 residues. This CDR3 reads CASSLEGSRAEEAFF. Written as DNA, the CDR3 is TGCGCCAGCAGCTTGGAGGGCAGTAGGGCGGAGGAAGCTTTCTTT. Filled out from reference TRBV5-1 and TRBJ1-1, the complete variable domain reads KAGVTQTPRYLIKTRGQQVTLSCSPISGHRSVSWYQQTPGQGLQFLFEYFSETQRNKGNFPGRFSGRQFSNSRSEMNVSTLELGDSALYLCASSLEGSRAEEAFFGQGTRLTVV.

The chain uses TRBV5-5 and TRBJ1-2; 8 nucleotides match TRBD1. CDR3 size: 16 residues. The germline V gene has CDR1 SGHKS and CDR2 YYEKEE (reference sequence). Unmatched junction bases numbered 9, after V lost 1 base and J lost 4 bases. Here the CDR3 DNA reads TGTGCCAGCAGCTTGTTGAGGACAGGGTTTCGCTATGGCTACACCTTC. Its translation is CASSLLRTGFRYGYTF.

The V and J genes are TRBV6-2 or TRBV6-3 and TRBJ1-1; D is uncertain. Trimming removed 2 bases at V and 3 bases at J, with 7 bases between. The CDR3 loop spans 13 amino acids. The germline gives CDR1 MNHEY, CDR2 SVGEGT. The CDR3 protein is CASSYDRYTEAFF. The DNA for the CDR3 is TGTGCCAGCAGTTACGACCGGTACACTGAAGCTTTCTTT.

The J gene is TRBJ2-5, the V gene TRBV28; 8 positions match TRBD2. The germline gives CDR1 MDHEN, CDR2 SYDVKM. J lost 5 bases, V lost 5 bases, and 7 bases had no gene match. This CDR3 has 14 amino acids. CDR3: CASSSGGVQETQYF. CDR3 nucleotides: TGTGCCAGCAGTAGCGGGGGTGTTCAGGAGACCCAGTACTTC.

This clonotype was detected a few times. The chain couples TRBV11-2 to TRBJ2-2; D gene unclear. The CDR3 is 14 residues long. Germline CDR1 and CDR2: SGHAT and FQNNGV. V shed 5 bases and J shed 6 bases, with 13 bases lying between them. CDR3 in amino acids: CASSPVGRPGELFF. The CDR3 DNA is TGTGCCAGCAGCCCAGTGGGTAGGCCCGGGGAGCTGTTTTTT.